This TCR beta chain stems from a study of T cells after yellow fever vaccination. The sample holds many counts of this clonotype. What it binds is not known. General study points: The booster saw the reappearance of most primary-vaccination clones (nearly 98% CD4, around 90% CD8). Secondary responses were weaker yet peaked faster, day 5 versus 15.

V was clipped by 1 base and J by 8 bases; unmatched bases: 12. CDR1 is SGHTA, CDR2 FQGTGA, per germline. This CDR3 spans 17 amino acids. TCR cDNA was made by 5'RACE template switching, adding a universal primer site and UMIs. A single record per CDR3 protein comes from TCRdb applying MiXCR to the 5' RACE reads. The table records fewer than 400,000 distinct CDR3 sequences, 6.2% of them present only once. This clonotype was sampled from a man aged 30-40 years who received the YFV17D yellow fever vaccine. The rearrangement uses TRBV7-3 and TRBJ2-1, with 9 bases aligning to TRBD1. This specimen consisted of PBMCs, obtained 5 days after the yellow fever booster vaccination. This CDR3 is CASSLIGDRAIGDEQFF. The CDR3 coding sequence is TGTGCCAGCAGCTTAATTGGGGACAGGGCTATTGGGGATGAGCAGTTCTTC. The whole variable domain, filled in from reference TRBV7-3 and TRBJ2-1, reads GAGVSQTPSNKVTEKGKYVELRCDPISGHTALYWYRQSLGQGPEFLIYFQGTGAADDSGLPNDRFFAVRPEGSVSTLKIQRTERGDSAVYLCASSLIGDRAIGDEQFFGPGTRLTVL.